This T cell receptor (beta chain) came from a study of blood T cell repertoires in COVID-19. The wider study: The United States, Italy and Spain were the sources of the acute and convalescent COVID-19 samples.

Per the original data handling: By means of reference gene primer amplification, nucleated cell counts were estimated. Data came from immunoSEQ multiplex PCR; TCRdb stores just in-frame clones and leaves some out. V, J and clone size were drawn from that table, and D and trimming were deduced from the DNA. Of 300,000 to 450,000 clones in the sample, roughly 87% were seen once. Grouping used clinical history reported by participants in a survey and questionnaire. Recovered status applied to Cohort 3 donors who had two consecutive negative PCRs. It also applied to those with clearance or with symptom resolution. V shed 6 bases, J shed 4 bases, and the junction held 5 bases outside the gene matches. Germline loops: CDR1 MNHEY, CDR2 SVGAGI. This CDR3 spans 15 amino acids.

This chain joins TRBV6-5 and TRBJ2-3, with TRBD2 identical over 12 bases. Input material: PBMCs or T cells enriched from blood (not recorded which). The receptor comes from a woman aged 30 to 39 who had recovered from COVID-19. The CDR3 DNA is TGTGCCAGCAGGGGTACTAGCGGGGGGCCAGATACGCAGTATTTT. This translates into CASRGTSGGPDTQYF.